The 27 T cell receptor beta chains given below trace back to one sample, sequenced in a study of cytotoxic CD8 clonotypes in ibrutinib-treated CLL. Clones were read by immunoSEQ multiplex PCR, and TCRdb kept only the in-frame ones, dropping some. The table records more than 25,000 clones, approximately 71% of them present only once. The specimen was PBMCs, collected after 24 months of ibrutinib treatment. The receptors derive from a human donor with chronic lymphocytic leukemia.

This clone appeared a few times. The CDR3 sequence is CASSKGSSNYGYTF. The CDR3 DNA sequence: TGTGCCAGTAGTAAGGGCTCGTCTAACTATGGCTACACCTTC. The chain links TRBV19 to TRBJ1-2; D uncertain. Germline CDR1 LNHDA, CDR2 SQIVND (reference sequence). The length of the CDR3 is 14 residues. The V end lost 4 bases, the J end lost 0 bases, and 9 bases lay between the germline ends.

The CDR3 DNA reads TGTGCCAGCGGGAGGCTGTCTGGAAACACCATATATTTT. Protein: CASGRLSGNTIYF. The chain joins TRBV9 to TRBJ1-3; D not certain. The CDR3 contains 13 residues. Trimming took 7 bases from V and 1 from J, leaving 9 bases between them. CDR1 is SGDLS, CDR2 YYNGEE, per germline. The whole variable domain, filled in from reference TRBV9 and TRBJ1-3, reads DSGVTQTPKHLITATGQRVTLRCSPRSGDLSVYWYQQSLDQGLQFLIQYYNGEERAKGNILERFSAQQFPDLHSELNLSSLELGDSALYFCASGRLSGNTIYFGEGSWLTVV.

In this sample, this clone turned up a few times. The gene calls are TRBV10-3 and TRBJ1-1; 8 bases map to TRBD1. This CDR3 region has 13 residues. CDR1 and CDR2 from the germline V gene are ENHRY and SYGVKD. V was clipped by 10 bases and J by 5 bases; unmatched bases: 9. CDR3: CASRMQGATEAFF. CDR3 in DNA: TGTGCCAGCAGAATGCAGGGGGCTACTGAAGCTTTCTTT.

The chain joins TRBV5-1 to TRBJ1-5; possible D gene TRBD1, 5 bases. The CDR3 consists of 14 residues. Trimming removed 4 bases at V and 5 bases at J, with 13 bases between. In germline, CDR1 is SGHRS, CDR2 YFSETQ. CDR3 protein: CASSQSGGYQPQHF. Written as DNA, the CDR3 is TGCGCCAGCAGCCAATCTGGGGGGTATCAGCCCCAGCATTTT.

The chain uses TRBV19 and TRBJ1-5, with D possibly TRBD1 on 6 matching bases. The ends were cut back, 5 bases at V and 6 bases at J, with 26 bases in the middle. Germline V lookup: CDR1 LNHDA, CDR2 SQIVND (reference sequence). The CDR3 loop spans 18 amino acids. The CDR3 region has the DNA TGTGCCAGTAGTTCACCCCCCTGGACAGAACGAGAAGGTCAGCCCCAGCATTTT. It specifies CASSSPPWTEREGQPQHF.

CDR3 sequence (DNA): TGTGCCAGCAGCCAAGAAGGAGTGGCAGGGCAGGGAGAGACCCAGTACTTC. It encodes CASSQEGVAGQGETQYF. The chain has TRBV5-4 and TRBJ2-5, with D possibly matching TRBD1 (5 bases). The V and J ends lost 4 bases and 4 bases respectively, with 23 bases between them. CDR1 is SGHNT, CDR2 YYREEE, per germline (reference sequence). The CDR3 loop spans 17 amino acids.

This clone showed up just a few times. J is TRBJ2-2 and V is TRBV2; D possibly uses TRBD1 or TRBD2 (5 bases each). V was trimmed by 8 bases and J by 5 bases, leaving 12 bases between them. The CDR3 runs to 13 residues. Germline V gene data show CDR1 as SNHLY and CDR2 as FYNNEI. As DNA, the CDR3 is TGTGCCAGCGCCGGGACCCTTACCGGGGAGCTGTTTTTT. Translation: CASAGTLTGELFF.

This clone was counted once. This sequence joins TRBV6-5 and TRBJ2-2; D is ambiguous. Germline V gene sequence: CDR1 MNHEY, CDR2 SVGAGI. The V end was cut by 1 base, the J end by 5 bases, with 8 bases between. This CDR3 spans 14 amino acids. The CDR3 loop reads CASSYLGYTGELFF. CDR3 in DNA: TGTGCCAGCAGTTACTTGGGTTATACCGGGGAGCTGTTTTTT.

In its sample, this clone ranks as medium-sized. The rearrangement uses TRBV4-2 and TRBJ2-7; no clear D. This CDR3 comprises 14 residues. V was trimmed by 5 bases and J by 3 bases, leaving 14 bases between them. From germline, CDR1 is LGHNA and CDR2 YNFKEQ. In DNA, the CDR3 is TGTGCCAGCAGCTACCGGACGGTTGGCTACGAGCAGTACTTC. This gives the protein CASSYRTVGYEQYF.

CDR3 DNA: TGTGCCAGCAGTTCTTCCACCGCAAAATGGGGGGCCCAGCATTTT. As protein: CASSSSTAKWGAQHF. The chain uses TRBV28 and TRBJ1-5; tentatively, D is TRBD1 (5 bases). Deletions cut 4 bases from V and 11 bases from J, with 21 bases between. This CDR3 region has 15 residues. Germline V gene lookup returns CDR1 MDHEN and CDR2 SYDVKM.

The chain uses TRBV19 and TRBJ1-5; D not resolved. The CDR3 sequence is 15 residues long. The germline V and J ends were trimmed by 7 bases and 2 bases, with 15 bases remaining between them. Germline assignment: CDR1 LNHDA and CDR2 SQIVND (reference sequence). The CDR3 here is CASTTDQRGNQPQHF. DNA for the CDR3: TGTGCCAGTACCACGGACCAGAGGGGCAATCAGCCCCAGCATTTT.

The rearrangement links TRBV15 to TRBJ2-6; 7 bases are shared with TRBD1. The trim removed 5 bases at V and 3 bases at J, leaving 7 bases unmatched. This CDR3 has 16 residues. Germline loops: CDR1 LNHNV, CDR2 YYDKDF (reference sequence). The CDR3 is CATSRGDRVGANVLTF. Written as DNA, the CDR3 is TGTGCCACCAGCCGAGGAGACAGGGTTGGGGCCAACGTCCTGACTTTC. The full variable domain, rest sourced from reference TRBV15 and TRBJ2-6, is DAMVIQNPRYQVTQFGKPVTLSCSQTLNHNVMYWYQQKSSQAPKLLFHYYDKDFNNEADTPDNFQSRRPNTSFCFLDIRSPGLGDTAMYLCATSRGDRVGANVLTFGAGSRLTVL.

The rearrangement links TRBV28 to TRBJ2-1; no clear D gene. Germline V lookup: CDR1 MDHEN, CDR2 SYDVKM. V was trimmed by 2 bases and J by 8 bases, leaving 7 bases between them. The CDR3 is 12 amino acids. CDR3 sequence: CASSLPLDEQFF. Written as DNA, the CDR3 is TGTGCCAGCAGTTTACCCTTGGATGAGCAGTTCTTC.

The CDR3 reads CASSPSNTGELFF. The CDR3 DNA sequence: TGTGCCAGCAGTCCTTCGAACACCGGGGAGCTGTTTTTT. The gene calls are TRBV7-6 and TRBJ2-2; D unresolved. The V end was cut by 6 bases, the J end by 0 bases, with 5 bases between. This CDR3 contains 13 residues. The germline CDR1 and CDR2 sequences are SGHVS and FNYEAQ. Complete variable domain (other parts from reference TRBV7-6 and TRBJ2-2): GAGVSQSPRYKVTKRGQDVALRCDPISGHVSLYWYRQALGQGPEFLTYFNYEAQQDKSGLPNDRFSAERPEGSISTLTIQRTEQRDSAMYRCASSPSNTGELFFGEGSRLTVL.

The V and J genes are TRBV18 and TRBJ1-4; D gene ambiguous. V lost 3 bases and J 5 bases, leaving 16 bases between the germline ends. Germline V lookup: CDR1 KGHSH, CDR2 LQKENI. This CDR3 region has 16 residues. CDR3 sequence: CASSPPRGGRNEKLFF. As DNA, the CDR3 is TGTGCCAGCTCACCGCCTAGAGGTGGAAGGAATGAAAAACTGTTTTTT. The entire variable domain, with the rest obtained from reference TRBV18 and TRBJ1-4, is as follows: NAGVMQNPRHLVRRRGQEARLRCSPMKGHSHVYWYRQLPEEGLKFMVYLQKENIIDESGMPKERFSAEFPKEGPSILRIQQVVRGDSAAYFCASSPPRGGRNEKLFFGSGTQLSVL.

This chain connects TRBV5-1 to TRBJ2-2; possible D gene TRBD2, 7 bases. The V gene lost 0 bases and the J gene lost 7 bases, with 16 bases spanning the gap. Germline assignment: CDR1 SGHRS and CDR2 YFSETQ. This CDR3 region has 16 residues. The CDR3 region has the DNA TGCGCCAGCAGCTTGGTTGCGGGGGCCCCCGGCGGGGAGCTGTTTTTT. It is translated as CASSLVAGAPGGELFF. The variable domain in full, completed from reference TRBV5-1 and TRBJ2-2, reads KAGVTQTPRYLIKTRGQQVTLSCSPISGHRSVSWYQQTPGQGLQFLFEYFSETQRNKGNFPGRFSGRQFSNSRSEMNVSTLELGDSALYLCASSLVAGAPGGELFFGEGSRLTVL.

The chain links TRBV30 to TRBJ2-7; D unresolved. The CDR3 runs to 11 residues. The germline gives CDR1 GTSNPN, CDR2 SVGIG (reference sequence). CDR3: CANGASGEQYF. The CDR3, as DNA: TGTGCTAATGGAGCATCCGGGGAGCAGTACTTC.

The chain carries TRBV25-1 and TRBJ2-1; TRBD2 aligns across 7 bases. Trimming at V came to 1 base and at J to 1 base, leaving 4 bases not matched to a gene. CDR1 and CDR2 from the germline V gene are MGHDK and SYGVNS. The CDR3 has 16 amino acids. The DNA for the CDR3 is TGTGCCAGCAGTGAATGGGGCGGGGGATCCTACAATGAGCAGTTCTTC. Encoded protein: CASSEWGGGSYNEQFF.

The chain has TRBV4-1 and TRBJ1-3, with D unresolved. The CDR3 spans 14 residues. Trimming left V 5 bases short and J 0 bases short, with 8 bases between. Germline values: CDR1 MGHRA, CDR2 YSYEKL. CDR3: CASSSGFSGNTIYF. As DNA, the CDR3 is TGCGCCAGCAGCTCCGGGTTCTCTGGAAACACCATATATTTT.

The rearrangement joins TRBV27 to TRBJ2-7; 8 bases map to TRBD1. V lost 6 bases, J lost 1 base, and 8 bases stayed unmatched. Germline CDR1 MNHEY, CDR2 SMNVEV (reference sequence). The CDR3 sequence is 15 residues long. CDR3 sequence: CASSPTGGPSYEQYF. The CDR3, as DNA: TGTGCCAGCAGCCCCACAGGGGGACCGTCCTACGAGCAGTACTTC.

The chain is built from TRBV30 and TRBJ2-5; D is perhaps TRBD1 (6 bases). The CDR3 consists of 15 residues. Between the trimmed V and J ends, which lost 0 bases and 0 bases, there was a span of 11 bases. Germline V gene data show CDR1 as GTSNPN and CDR2 as SVGIG (reference sequence). CDR3: CAWSVGGTYQETQYF. The CDR3 nucleotides are TGTGCCTGGAGTGTAGGGGGAACGTACCAAGAGACCCAGTACTTC.

The gene calls are TRBV2 and TRBJ2-7; 10 nucleotides match TRBD2. CDR1 is SNHLY and CDR2 is FYNNEI in the germline V gene. V was pared by 1 base and J by 9 bases, with 6 bases of the junction left unmatched. This CDR3 is built from 14 residues. The CDR3 DNA is TGTGCCAGCAGTGAAGGGCTAGCGGGGGCCCTGCAGTACTTC. Translated, it gives CASSEGLAGALQYF.

The chain uses TRBV6-4 and TRBJ2-6, with TRBD1 matching 7 bases. CDR3 size: 16 residues. The germline V gene has CDR1 MRHNA and CDR2 SNTAGT. After removal of 2 bases from V and 0 bases from J, the junction contained 1 base not matched to a gene. The CDR3 DNA reads as TGTGCCAGCAGTGACCGGGACAGCTCTGGGGCCAACGTCCTGACTTTC. It specifies CASSDRDSSGANVLTF.

V is TRBV9 and J is TRBJ2-3, with 9 bases aligning to TRBD2. From germline, CDR1 is SGDLS and CDR2 YYNGEE. Germline trimming cut 4 bases from V and 3 bases from J; bases unmatched to any gene: 6. The CDR3 length is 15 residues. The CDR3 DNA reads TGTGCCAGCAGCCGGGGCGGGGGGGCGACAGATACGCAGTATTTT. Protein product: CASSRGGGATDTQYF.

The rearrangement joins TRBV7-2 to TRBJ1-5, with D maybe TRBD1 (5 bases). CDR3 length equals 14 residues. From germline, CDR1 is SGHTA and CDR2 FQGNSA. Trimming pared 4 bases from V and 7 bases from J, leaving 14 bases between. Here the CDR3 DNA reads TGTGCCAGCAGCTCAACAGGCGGCCCCCAGCCCCAGCATTTT. Protein sequence: CASSSTGGPQPQHF.

The chain links TRBV11-2 to TRBJ1-3; tentatively, D is TRBD1 (5 bases). CDR1 SGHAT and CDR2 FQNNGV come from the germline V gene. The CDR3 sequence is 13 residues long. The germline V and J ends were trimmed by 2 bases and 4 bases, with 6 bases remaining between them. DNA of the CDR3: TGTGCCAGCAGCTTACAGGGCGGAAACACCATATATTTT. It specifies CASSLQGGNTIYF. The full variable domain, in which reference TRBV11-2 and TRBJ1-3 provide the parts outside the CDR3, is EAGVAQSPRYKIIEKRQSVAFWCNPISGHATLYWYQQILGQGPKLLIQFQNNGVVDDSQLPKDRFSAERLKGVDSTLKIQPAKLEDSAVYLCASSLQGGNTIYFGEGSWLTVV.

This chain links TRBV25-1 with TRBJ1-2; D is ambiguous. This CDR3 comprises 9 residues. Between the trimmed V and J ends, which lost 9 bases and 8 bases, there was a span of 7 bases. CDR1 and CDR2 from the germline V gene are MGHDK and SYGVNS. The CDR3: CASGFGYTF. CDR3 DNA: TGTGCCAGTGGGTTCGGCTACACCTTC.